This T cell receptor (beta chain) was sequenced during a study of vaccination and CD4 T cells after COVID-19. Stated treatment: roughly nine-day PBMC culture with coronavirus spike peptide pools or control peptides (ViraFEST assay). Concerning this clonotype: The antigen remains undetermined.

An Oncomine TCR Beta short-read assay was used to sequence the DNA from cultured CD4+ T cells. TCRdb recomputed calls from the PCR reads with MiXCR, one row per CDR3 protein. The repertoire holds roughly 3,600 distinct CDR3 sequences, with 13% to 15% as singletons. What was sequenced was CD4+ T cells from blood, cultured in vitro. This TCR was recovered from a human donor who had recovered from COVID-19.

The CDR3 protein is CASSTRQGMGSGANVLTF. The CDR3 coding sequence is TGTGCCAGCAGCACTCGACAGGGAATGGGGAGTGGGGCCAACGTCCTGACTTTC. The chain couples TRBV5-8 to TRBJ2-6; 7 bases are a match to TRBD1. CDR1 SGHTS and CDR2 YDEGEE come from the germline V gene. V was pared by 4 bases and J by 3 bases, with 13 bases of the junction left unmatched. This CDR3 comprises 18 residues.